Each of the 23 T cell receptor beta chains below was sequenced from the same sample in a study of shared clonotypes between healthy human individuals (dated by TCRdb to about 2020). For the CD8 naive samples, CD45RO-negative cells were positively selected for CCR7, yielding a CD45RA+CCR7+ population from which TemRA cells were excluded. Library preparation was by the immunoSEQ multiplex PCR assay. TCRdb stores this immuneACCESS table with in-frame sequences only. Part of the clones is absent; in the studies checked, under half of the shortfall reflects unresolved V genes, and no reason is known for the rest. Within this sample are about 2 million clones, with roughly 95% of them counted one time only. The ten largest clones represent around 1.2% of the sample. The source material was naive CD8+ T cells sorted from blood. The sample's cell subset or site label, in plain terms: CD45RA+CCR7+. All receptors derive from a young man in good health.

On this clone: Distinct nucleotide sequences in the sample also encode this CDR3. The chain recombines TRBV11-2 with TRBJ2-1; no clear D gene. Germline V gene sequence: CDR1 SGHAT, CDR2 FQNNGV. This CDR3 region has 11 residues. Trimming cost V 2 bases and J 9 bases, with 5 bases left between them. Here the CDR3 reads CASSLSGEQFF. The CDR3 bases are TGTGCCAGCAGCTTAAGTGGTGAGCAGTTCTTC.

V is TRBV7-9 and J is TRBJ2-1; 8 nucleotides match TRBD1. The CDR3 is 14 amino acids. Trimming at V came to 5 bases and at J to 8 bases, leaving 8 bases not matched to a gene. Looked up from germline, CDR1 is SEHNR and CDR2 is FQNEAQ (reference sequence). The CDR3 nucleotides read TGTGCCAGCAGCCCCGAGGACAGGGAGGATGAGCAGTTCTTC. Translation: CASSPEDREDEQFF. Full variable domain (remainder filled in from reference TRBV7-9 and TRBJ2-1): DTGVSQNPRHKITKRGQNVTFRCDPISEHNRLYWYRQTLGQGPEFLTYFQNEAQLEKSRLLSDRFSAERPKGSFSTLEIQRTEQGDSAMYLCASSPEDREDEQFFGPGTRLTVL.

The chain employs TRBV18 and TRBJ2-7, with a possible D match to TRBD1 (6 bases). This CDR3 has 12 residues. CDR1 is KGHSH and CDR2 is LQKENI in the germline V gene. V shed 2 bases and J shed 5 bases, with 7 bases lying between them. The CDR3 region has the DNA TGTGCCAGCTCACCAGGGGGCGACGAGCAGTACTTC. Residues: CASSPGGDEQYF. The full variable domain, its missing parts supplied by reference TRBV18 and TRBJ2-7, is NAGVMQNPRHLVRRRGQEARLRCSPMKGHSHVYWYRQLPEEGLKFMVYLQKENIIDESGMPKERFSAEFPKEGPSILRIQQVVRGDSAAYFCASSPGGDEQYFGPGTRLTVT.

This clone was detected only a few times. The gene calls are TRBV9 and TRBJ2-3; 9 bases map to TRBD1. V gave up 3 bases and J gave up 2 bases; unmatched junction bases: 1. The CDR3 length is 14 residues. CDR1 and CDR2 (germline): SGDLS, YYNGEE. The chain's CDR3 is CASSGTGVTDTQYF. CDR3 nucleotide sequence: TGTGCCAGCAGCGGGACAGGGGTCACAGATACGCAGTATTTT.

This sequence joins TRBV29-1 and TRBJ2-3; 10 nucleotides line up with TRBD2. In germline, CDR1 is SQVTM, CDR2 ANQGSEA. The CDR3 has 18 amino acids. The V and J ends lost 4 bases and 0 bases, in that order; junction bases with no gene match: 13. The CDR3 loop is CSVVASGSIRPSTDTQYF. CDR3 in DNA: TGCAGCGTTGTGGCTAGCGGGAGTATCCGACCTAGCACAGATACGCAGTATTTT.

The rearrangement uses TRBV10-3 and TRBJ2-1; the D gene is possibly TRBD1 (5 bases). CDR3 length: 14 amino acids. CDR1 and CDR2 (germline): ENHRY, SYGVKD. V gave up 0 bases and J gave up 8 bases, with 11 bases separating them. CDR3 amino acids: CAISESGRQDEQFF. The CDR3 DNA reads TGTGCCATCAGTGAGTCGGGGCGGCAGGATGAGCAGTTCTTC.

The chain uses TRBV5-6 and TRBJ2-2, with D hard to call. Germline CDR1 SGHDT, CDR2 YYEEEE. V was trimmed by 4 bases and J by 6 bases, leaving 7 bases between them. This CDR3 region has 12 residues. CDR3 protein: CASSPWAGELFF. The CDR3 bases are TGTGCCAGCAGCCCCTGGGCCGGGGAGCTGTTTTTT.

The V gene is TRBV27, the J gene TRBJ2-1; 7 bases align to TRBD1. Trimming removed 10 bases from V and 10 bases from J; junction bases left unmatched: 25. The CDR3 has 17 residues. Per germline, CDR1 MNHEY and CDR2 SMNVEV (reference sequence). CDR3 loop: CATDRVTPVGLFGEQFF. CDR3 nucleotide sequence: TGTGCCACCGACAGGGTGACGCCGGTGGGCCTTTTTGGCGAGCAGTTCTTC.

The V and J genes are TRBV18 and TRBJ2-7; 9 nucleotides line up with TRBD1. J gave up 3 bases and V 3 bases, and 6 bases lay outside the gene matches. Looked up from germline, CDR1 is KGHSH and CDR2 is LQKENI. The length of the CDR3 is 15 residues. In nucleotides, the CDR3 is TGTGCCAGCTCACCGGTCTGGACAGGGGACTACGAGCAGTACTTC. Its protein is CASSPVWTGDYEQYF.

The chain employs TRBV9 and TRBJ2-5, with TRBD1 identical over 7 bases. Germline V CDR1 and CDR2: SGDLS, YYNGEE. V lost 3 bases, J lost 5 bases, and 10 bases stayed unmatched. The CDR3 has 15 amino acids. The DNA for the CDR3 is TGTGCCAGCAGCGGAACAGAGGGGGCGAGGGAGACCCAGTACTTC. The encoded protein is CASSGTEGARETQYF.

A note on this clone: Other DNA sequences from this sample encode an identical CDR3 as well. V is TRBV27 and J is TRBJ2-5; D is unresolved. With 3 bases removed from V and 2 bases from J, the gap between germline ends came to 7 bases. The CDR3 has 13 amino acids. In germline, CDR1 is MNHEY, CDR2 SMNVEV (reference sequence). The CDR3 loop is CASSFVGQETQYF. CDR3 coding DNA: TGTGCCAGCAGTTTTGTAGGGCAAGAGACCCAGTACTTC.

The rearrangement joins TRBV4-3 to TRBJ1-3; 7 nucleotides line up with TRBD1. The CDR3 consists of 19 residues. Germline loops: CDR1 LGHNA, CDR2 YSLEER. V was clipped by 0 bases and J by 0 bases; unmatched bases: 11. CDR3 amino acids: CASSQDLFPGTASGNTIYF. CDR3 nucleotides: TGCGCCAGCAGCCAAGACTTATTCCCCGGGACAGCCTCTGGAAACACCATATATTTT.

Concerning this clone: The sample has other DNA sequences that encode this CDR3 too. The rearrangement joins TRBV5-6 to TRBJ1-1; tentatively, D is TRBD1 (5 bases). Trimming cost V 2 bases and J 4 bases, with 9 bases left between them. Germline CDR1 reads SGHDT; CDR2 reads YYEEEE. The CDR3 covers 13 residues. The CDR3 DNA sequence: TGTGCCAGCAGCTTATCTGGGGGCACTGAAGCTTTCTTT. It specifies CASSLSGGTEAFF. The whole variable domain, remainder taken from reference TRBV5-6 and TRBJ1-1, is DAGVTQSPTHLIKTRGQQVTLRCSPKSGHDTVSWYQQALGQGPQFIFQYYEEEERQRGNFPDRFSGHQFPNYSSELNVNALLLGDSALYLCASSLSGGTEAFFGQGTRLTVV.

A single count supports this clone. The chain uses TRBV30 and TRBJ2-5; possible D gene TRBD1, 6 bases. CDR3 length: 13 amino acids. V lost 5 bases and J lost 4, with 14 bases in between. In germline, CDR1 is GTSNPN, CDR2 SVGIG (reference sequence). The CDR3 DNA reads as TGTGCCTGGCTTACAGGGTTTGGAGAGACCCAGTACTTC. Its protein product is CAWLTGFGETQYF.

The chain carries TRBV11-2 and TRBJ2-2; D gene unclear. Germline V CDR1 and CDR2: SGHAT, FQNNGV. The ends were cut back, 5 bases at V and 8 bases at J, with 9 bases in the middle. The CDR3 extends over 12 amino acids. CDR3 region: CASSPQVGELFF. The CDR3 coding sequence is TGTGCCAGCAGCCCCCAGGTGGGGGAGCTGTTTTTT.

The chain is built from TRBV11-2 and TRBJ2-5; no reliable D call. With 0 bases removed from V and 11 bases from J, the gap between germline ends came to 10 bases. The germline CDR1 and CDR2 sequences are SGHAT and FQNNGV. This CDR3 spans 12 amino acids. DNA for the CDR3: TGTGCCAGCAGCTTAGATCGTCCCTGGCAGTACTTC. Amino acids: CASSLDRPWQYF.

The chain joins TRBV11-2 to TRBJ2-3; D gene ambiguous. Germline values: CDR1 SGHAT, CDR2 FQNNGV. V was shortened by 5 bases and J by 1 base, with 13 bases between the two germline ends. CDR3 size: 15 residues. This chain's CDR3 is CASSPDPFGTDTQYF. CDR3 nucleotides: TGTGCCAGCAGCCCCGACCCCTTTGGCACAGATACGCAGTATTTT. The full variable domain, its missing parts supplied by reference TRBV11-2 and TRBJ2-3, is EAGVAQSPRYKIIEKRQSVAFWCNPISGHATLYWYQQILGQGPKLLIQFQNNGVVDDSQLPKDRFSAERLKGVDSTLKIQPAKLEDSAVYLCASSPDPFGTDTQYFGPGTRLTVL.

V gene TRBV7-9 combines with J gene TRBJ2-5; D gene unclear. V shed 5 bases and J shed 1 base, with 11 bases lying between them. Germline loops: CDR1 SEHNR, CDR2 FQNEAQ (reference sequence). This CDR3 has 14 amino acids. The CDR3 sequence is CASSGEWPQETQYF. DNA for the CDR3: TGTGCCAGCAGCGGTGAATGGCCCCAAGAGACCCAGTACTTC.

This clone was detected once. The genes are TRBV10-3 and TRBJ1-5, with D possibly TRBD1 on 5 matching bases. The CDR3 has 16 amino acids. V gave up 0 bases and J gave up 6 bases, with 15 bases separating them. Germline V gene lookup returns CDR1 ENHRY and CDR2 SYGVKD. The CDR3 here is CAISESRVGARQPQHF. The CDR3 nucleotides are TGTGCCATCAGTGAGTCGAGGGTTGGGGCACGTCAGCCCCAGCATTTT.

V is TRBV9 and J is TRBJ1-2; no reliable D call. Germline CDR1 reads SGDLS; CDR2 reads YYNGEE. The V end lost 0 bases, the J end lost 4 bases, and 16 bases lay between the germline ends. The CDR3 contains 16 residues. CDR3 amino acids: CASSVENPTWGYGYTF. The CDR3 DNA follows: TGTGCCAGCAGCGTAGAGAATCCCACATGGGGCTATGGCTACACCTTC.

The CDR3 reads CASSEEILGTIGDTEAFF. DNA of the CDR3: TGCGCCAGCAGCGAGGAAATCTTGGGAACGATTGGGGACACTGAAGCTTTCTTT. This chain uses TRBV5-1 with TRBJ1-1; unclear D gene. V shed 4 bases and J shed 3 bases, with 25 bases lying between them. The CDR3 totals 18 residues. The germline gives CDR1 SGHRS, CDR2 YFSETQ.

The chain couples TRBV5-1 to TRBJ2-6; the D is unclear. V lost 4 bases and J 4 bases, leaving 15 bases between the germline ends. Germline lookup yields CDR1 SGHRS and CDR2 YFSETQ. The CDR3 loop spans 16 amino acids. In nucleotides, the CDR3 is TGCGCCAGCAGCCCCATCCGAGCCGGGGGGGCCAACGTCCTGACTTTC. Protein sequence: CASSPIRAGGANVLTF.

With regard to this clone: This same CDR3 is encoded by further DNA sequences in the sample. The rearrangement uses TRBV5-6 and TRBJ1-5; D call uncertain. Trimming removed 2 bases at V and 6 bases at J, with 6 bases between. The CDR3 sequence is 12 residues long. Germline-derived CDR1 and CDR2 are SGHDT and YYEEEE. CDR3 in amino acids: CASSFGSQPQHF. As DNA, the CDR3 is TGTGCCAGCAGCTTCGGGAGTCAGCCCCAGCATTTT.